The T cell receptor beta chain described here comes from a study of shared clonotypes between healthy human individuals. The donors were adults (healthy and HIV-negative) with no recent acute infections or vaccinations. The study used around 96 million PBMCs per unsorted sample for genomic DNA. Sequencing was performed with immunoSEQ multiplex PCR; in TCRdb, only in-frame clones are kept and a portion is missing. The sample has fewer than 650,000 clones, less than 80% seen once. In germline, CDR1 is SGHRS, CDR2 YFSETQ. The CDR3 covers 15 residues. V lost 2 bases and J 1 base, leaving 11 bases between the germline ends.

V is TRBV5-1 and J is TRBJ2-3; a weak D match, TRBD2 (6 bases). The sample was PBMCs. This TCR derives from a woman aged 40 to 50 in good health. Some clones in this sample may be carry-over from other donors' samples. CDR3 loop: CASSFSTGGTDTQYF. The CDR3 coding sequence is TGCGCCAGCAGCTTTAGTACGGGAGGCACAGATACGCAGTATTTT. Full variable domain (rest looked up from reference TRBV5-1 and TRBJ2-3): KAGVTQTPRYLIKTRGQQVTLSCSPISGHRSVSWYQQTPGQGLQFLFEYFSETQRNKGNFPGRFSGRQFSNSRSEMNVSTLELGDSALYLCASSFSTGGTDTQYFGPGTRLTVL.